This T cell receptor (beta chain) was sequenced in a study of T cell repertoires in aging, cancer and after chemotherapy. Study-level points and caveats: Compared with age-matched healthy donors, untreated hematological or solid cancer patients showed higher blood TCR clonality.

Peripheral blood genomic DNA, not sorted cells or RNA, was the template. Notes on this clonotype: As yet, its antigen is unknown.

A mixed TRB-A/B primer pool amplified rearranged TRB by multiplex touch-down PCR. TCRdb reprocessed the multiplex PCR reads via MiXCR and lists one record per CDR3 protein. The sample lists a few thousand distinct CDR3 sequences, roughly a quarter occurring once. V was clipped by 2 bases and J by 4 bases, with 8 bases between them. The CDR3 length is 13 residues. Germline assignment: CDR1 KGHSH and CDR2 LQKENI. Sequencing used blood. This TCR came from a human donor with a solid tumor. The chain joins TRBV18 to TRBJ2-5; maybe TRBD2 (6 bases). CDR3 DNA: TGTGCCAGCTCACCAGAAGCGGGAGAGACCCAGTACTTC. Protein sequence: CASSPEAGETQYF.